The 22 T cell receptor beta chains given below trace back to one sample, sequenced in a study of T cell responses to AZD1222 COVID-19 vaccine. Profiling relied on immunoSEQ multiplex PCR, and the TCRdb table lists in-frame clones only, not all of them. This table holds about 92,000 clones, 65% to 90% found once. The starting material was peripheral blood, obtained on day 0 of AZD1222 vaccination. The receptors originated from an adult in good health.

V is TRBV28 and J is TRBJ1-3; a weak D match, TRBD1 (5 bases). The CDR3 has 15 amino acids. The germline gives CDR1 MDHEN, CDR2 SYDVKM. Trimming removed 6 bases at V and 0 bases at J, with 12 bases between. The DNA for the CDR3 is TGTGCCAGCAGAACAGACGGGACCTCTGGAAACACCATATATTTT. This encodes CASRTDGTSGNTIYF.

This chain uses TRBV25-1 with TRBJ1-2; a weak D match, TRBD1 (5 bases). Trimming removed 7 bases at V and 2 bases at J, with 8 bases between. The CDR3 runs to 12 residues. Per the germline V gene, CDR1 is MGHDK and CDR2 is SYGVNS. The CDR3 DNA reads as TGTGCCAGCATGGGGGGAAACTATGGCTACACCTTC. Its protein product is CASMGGNYGYTF.

This chain uses TRBV29-1 with TRBJ1-1, with TRBD1 identical over 9 bases. This CDR3 has 13 amino acids. V shed 3 bases, J shed 5 bases, and the junction held 4 bases outside the gene matches. Germline V lookup: CDR1 SQVTM, CDR2 ANQGSEA. CDR3 DNA sequence: TGCAGCGTTGATGAGACAGGGGGAACTGAAGCTTTCTTT. Residues: CSVDETGGTEAFF. The complete variable domain, with remaining parts taken from reference TRBV29-1 and TRBJ1-1, reads SAVISQKPSRDICQRGTSLTIQCQVDSQVTMMFWYRQQPGQSLTLIATANQGSEATYESGFVIDKFPISRPNLTFSTLTVSNMSPEDSSIYLCSVDETGGTEAFFGQGTRLTVV.

In this sample, this clone turned up a few times. J is TRBJ1-2 and V is TRBV5-8; the match to TRBD1 covers 7 bases. Germline CDR1 SGHTS, CDR2 YDEGEE. This CDR3 comprises 13 residues. Trimming at V came to 4 bases and at J to 7 bases, leaving 7 bases not matched to a gene. CDR3 bases: TGTGCCAGCAGCGTTACAGGGGCGGGTGGCTACACCTTC. It specifies CASSVTGAGGYTF.

This chain connects TRBV4-1 to TRBJ2-3, with 13 positions matching TRBD2. The CDR3 runs to 17 residues. The ends lost 3 bases at V and 1 base at J; junction bases unmatched: 4. Germline assignment: CDR1 MGHRA and CDR2 YSYEKL. The CDR3 nucleotides read TGCGCCAGCAGCCACTTTGGACTAGCGGGGGGCACAGATACGCAGTATTTT. Translating gives CASSHFGLAGGTDTQYF.

This clone appeared a single time. The V call is TRBV11-2, the J call TRBJ1-1, with TRBD1 as a possible D gene (5 bases). Germline-derived CDR1 and CDR2 are SGHAT and FQNNGV. With 5 bases removed from V and 1 base from J, the gap between germline ends came to 8 bases. The CDR3 has 13 residues. The CDR3 region has the DNA TGTGCCAGCAGCCCAGGGCCGAACACTGAAGCTTTCTTT. Translating gives CASSPGPNTEAFF.

The rearrangement uses TRBV11-2 and TRBJ2-7; 9 nucleotides line up with TRBD1. This CDR3 is built from 15 residues. The ends lost 5 bases at V and 4 bases at J; junction bases unmatched: 9. The germline CDR1 and CDR2 sequences are SGHAT and FQNNGV. The CDR3 spells CASSLSRDREYEQYF. The CDR3 bases are TGTGCCAGCAGCCTATCAAGGGACAGGGAGTACGAGCAGTACTTC.

This chain uses TRBV29-1 with TRBJ2-7, with D uncertain. Trimming took 0 bases from V and 9 from J, leaving 15 bases between them. This CDR3 has 13 residues. Germline CDR1 reads SQVTM; CDR2 reads ANQGSEA. The CDR3 region has the DNA TGCAGCGTTGAAGACGTAGATCCGTTTGTGCAGTACTTC. Its protein product is CSVEDVDPFVQYF.

J is TRBJ1-2 and V is TRBV28; perhaps TRBD1 as D (5 bases). The V gene lost 5 bases and the J gene lost 6 bases, with 10 bases spanning the gap. There are 12 residues in the CDR3. Germline CDR1 is MDHEN and CDR2 is SYDVKM. The CDR3 region has the DNA TGTGCCAGCAGTCGACAGAGAGATGGCTACACCTTC. It specifies CASSRQRDGYTF.

The chain's CDR3 is CASSESKSSGRASNTGELFF. The DNA of the CDR3 is TGCGCCAGCAGTGAGTCGAAGTCTAGCGGGAGGGCCTCTAACACCGGGGAGCTGTTTTTT. J is TRBJ2-2 and V is TRBV10-2; 12 bases map to TRBD2. Germline trimming cut 0 bases from V and 2 bases from J; bases unmatched to any gene: 10. CDR1 and CDR2 (germline): WSHSY, SAAADI. The CDR3 spans 20 residues.

The chain links TRBV7-9 to TRBJ1-1; D not certain. In germline, CDR1 is SEHNR, CDR2 FQNEAQ (reference sequence). The CDR3 covers 12 residues. Trimming removed 6 bases from V and 2 bases from J, with 7 bases in between. CDR3 sequence: CASRSSNTEAFF. CDR3 in DNA: TGTGCCAGCAGGAGTTCTAACACTGAAGCTTTCTTT.

Only a few counts were recorded for this clone. The rearrangement links TRBV9 to TRBJ1-1; 7 positions match TRBD1. Losses at the gene ends were 3 bases for V and 0 bases for J; bases not matched to a gene: 8. This CDR3 is 16 amino acids long. Per germline, CDR1 SGDLS and CDR2 YYNGEE. In DNA, the CDR3 is TGTGCCAGCAGCGCCTACAGGGGACATATGAACACTGAAGCTTTCTTT. Translation gives CASSAYRGHMNTEAFF.

J is TRBJ1-3 and V is TRBV7-9; D gene unclear. V shed 5 bases and J shed 4 bases, with 6 bases lying between them. The CDR3 is 12 residues long. Germline lookup yields CDR1 SEHNR and CDR2 FQNEAQ (reference sequence). CDR3 region: CASSQSGNTIYF. The DNA of the CDR3 is TGTGCCAGCAGCCAAAGCGGAAACACCATATATTTT.

The chain carries TRBV28 and TRBJ1-2; D is unresolved. Looked up from germline, CDR1 is MDHEN and CDR2 is SYDVKM. V was pared by 2 bases and J by 5 bases, with 9 bases between. There are 13 residues in the CDR3. The CDR3 nucleotides are TGTGCCAGCAGTTTAACGGCCAAGTATGGCTACACCTTC. Protein product: CASSLTAKYGYTF.

The J gene is TRBJ2-6, the V gene TRBV3-1 (or the pseudogene TRBV3-2); unclear D gene. The V and J ends lost 3 bases and 2 bases respectively, with 5 bases between them. The CDR3 loop spans 14 amino acids. CDR1 is LGHDT, CDR2 YNNKEL, per germline (reference sequence). The CDR3 bases are TGTGCCAGCAGCCAGATTGCTGGGGCCAACGTCCTGACTTTC. It specifies CASSQIAGANVLTF.

The chain recombines TRBV7-3 with TRBJ2-1; TRBD2 agrees at 8 bases. The CDR3 is 13 residues long. The V gene end was trimmed by 2 bases and the J gene end by 11 bases; junction bases not matched to a gene: 5. Germline assignment: CDR1 SGHTA and CDR2 FQGTGA. This CDR3 reads CASSLERTSQQFF. As DNA, the CDR3 is TGTGCCAGCAGCTTAGAAAGGACTAGCCAGCAGTTCTTC.

The chain has TRBV7-9 and TRBJ2-7; D gene unclear. CDR1 SEHNR and CDR2 FQNEAQ come from the germline V gene (reference sequence). There are 12 residues in the CDR3. Trimming shortened V by 2 bases and J by 1 base, and 3 bases separated the two germline ends. In nucleotides, the CDR3 is TGTGCCAGCAGCTTAACTTCCTACGAGCAGTACTTC. It is translated as CASSLTSYEQYF.

This clone showed up just a few times. The J gene is TRBJ2-6, the V gene TRBV6-5; D gene ambiguous. The CDR3 has 15 amino acids. Per the germline V gene, CDR1 is MNHEY and CDR2 is SVGAGI. V lost 5 bases and J lost 0, with 8 bases in between. The CDR3 loop reads CASSLDPSGANVLTF. The CDR3 DNA reads as TGTGCCAGCAGTCTAGACCCCTCTGGGGCCAACGTCCTGACTTTC.

The rearrangement links TRBV11-2 to TRBJ1-1; the D is unclear. This CDR3 spans 14 amino acids. V shed 5 bases and J shed 0 bases, with 10 bases lying between them. In germline, CDR1 is SGHAT, CDR2 FQNNGV. Written as DNA, the CDR3 is TGTGCCAGCAGCCCTCTGGGGTTGAACACTGAAGCTTTCTTT. Translation gives CASSPLGLNTEAFF.

The V and J genes are TRBV2 and TRBJ1-3, with TRBD1 matching over 8 bases. This CDR3 has 14 residues. Germline V lookup: CDR1 SNHLY, CDR2 FYNNEI. Trimming at V came to 7 bases and at J to 2 bases, leaving 4 bases not matched to a gene. CDR3 DNA sequence: TGTGCCAGCACCCCGACAGGGGCTGGAAACACCATATATTTT. Translation gives CASTPTGAGNTIYF.

In the case of this clone: The DNA is omitted, as the CDR3 cannot be located on it reliably, and the CDR3 follows TCRdb's listing. The genes are TRBV19 and TRBJ2-7. The germline V gene has CDR1 LNHDA and CDR2 SQIVND (reference sequence). The CDR3 is 18 residues long, counting both termini. Here the CDR3 reads CASTLRAGTGRSPYEQYF.

The V and J genes are TRBV5-6 and TRBJ1-2; D might be TRBD1 (5 bases). Germline V gene lookup returns CDR1 SGHDT and CDR2 YYEEEE. The V and J ends lost 4 bases and 3 bases respectively, with 13 bases between them. The CDR3 has 14 residues. CDR3 protein: CASSGPGRHYGYTF. The CDR3 DNA is TGTGCCAGCAGCGGACCGGGACGCCACTATGGCTACACCTTC.